These 31 T cell receptor beta chains were sequenced from one sample in a study of cytomegalovirus exposure and HLA in healthy donors. The study ran its PCR with 60 Vbeta and 13 Jbeta primers. Profiled with immunoSEQ multiplex PCR; TCRdb holds only in-frame clones, not every one. The data contain about 80,000 clones, 67% of them singletons. The sample was PBMCs. These receptor sequences come from a woman aged 45-59 years in good health and CMV-seropositive.

The chain joins TRBV9 to TRBJ2-3; the match to TRBD1 covers 7 bases. Germline-derived CDR1 and CDR2 are SGDLS and YYNGEE. CDR3 length: 16 amino acids. V lost 0 bases, J lost 1 base, and 5 bases stayed unmatched. The DNA of the CDR3 is TGTGCCAGCAGCGTAGGAGGGACAGATGGCACAGATACGCAGTATTTT. The encoded protein is CASSVGGTDGTDTQYF.

The sample holds a few counts of this clone. This chain links TRBV25-1 with TRBJ1-1; TRBD1 matches at 8 bases. The CDR3 runs 12 residues. CDR1 and CDR2 (germline): MGHDK, SYGVNS. V shed 2 bases and J 10 bases; nucleotides not matched to a gene: 3. The CDR3 DNA is TGTGCCAGCAGTGAAGAAACAGGGGGAGCTTTCTTT. Protein sequence: CASSEETGGAFF.

The V call is TRBV6-5, the J call TRBJ1-1; no clear D. The V and J ends lost 9 bases and 1 base respectively, with 9 bases between them. The germline V gene has CDR1 MNHEY and CDR2 SVGAGI. The CDR3 covers 12 residues. The CDR3 is CARRVPNTEAFF. The CDR3 DNA sequence: TGTGCCAGGAGGGTACCGAACACTGAAGCTTTCTTT.

This clone ranks as medium-sized. This chain connects TRBV11-2 to TRBJ1-2; D possibly corresponds to TRBD1 (5 bases). Per the germline V gene, CDR1 is SGHAT and CDR2 is FQNNGV. V was shortened by 4 bases and J by 10 bases, with 10 bases between the two germline ends. The CDR3 length is 11 residues. In DNA form, the CDR3 reads TGTGCCAGCAGCTACCGACAGATCTACACCTTC. Its protein is CASSYRQIYTF.

The V call is TRBV7-6, the J call TRBJ2-2; the D gene is possibly TRBD2 (6 bases). There are 14 residues in the CDR3. Germline loops: CDR1 SGHVS, CDR2 FNYEAQ. V was clipped by 5 bases and J by 4 bases, with 11 bases between them. CDR3 bases: TGTGCCAGCAGCGGGAGGTCGGGCACCGGGGAGCTGTTTTTT. Translated: CASSGRSGTGELFF.

This chain joins TRBV20-1 and TRBJ1-2; 7 bases are a match to TRBD1. The CDR3 sequence is 11 residues long. Germline V gene data show CDR1 as DFQATT and CDR2 as SNEGSKA (reference sequence). For the CDR3, the DNA is TGCAGCATGACAGGGAACTATGGCTACACCTTC. Its translation is CSMTGNYGYTF.

The chain is built from TRBV6-5 and TRBJ2-7; weak D call: TRBD1 (6 bases). CDR1 and CDR2 from the germline V gene are MNHEY and SVGAGI. Trimming took off 2 bases at V and 0 bases at J, with 11 bases between the two ends. This CDR3 is 15 amino acids long. The CDR3 is CASSYGGPNSYEQYF. CDR3 in DNA: TGTGCCAGCAGTTACGGGGGCCCAAACTCCTACGAGCAGTACTTC.

The chain employs TRBV28 and TRBJ2-5; D unclear. Germline assignment: CDR1 MDHEN and CDR2 SYDVKM. V lost 7 bases, J lost 3 bases, and 6 bases lay in between. The CDR3 spans 11 residues. CDR3 coding DNA: TGTGCCAGCACGTCAGAAGAGACCCAGTACTTC. It encodes CASTSEETQYF.

The V and J genes are TRBV5-4 and TRBJ2-5, with D maybe TRBD2 (6 bases). Between the trimmed V and J ends, which lost 0 bases and 4 bases, there was a span of 10 bases. This CDR3 comprises 14 residues. Germline values: CDR1 SGHNT, CDR2 YYREEE (reference sequence). The CDR3 nucleotides read TGTGCCAGCAGCTTGGTGGGGGGATTAGAGACCCAGTACTTC. Its translation is CASSLVGGLETQYF.

The V gene is TRBV9, the J gene TRBJ2-5; 8 bases are shared with TRBD1. The DNA end is a closer match to TRBJ2-7, so the J assignment may be wrong. The V gene's germline CDR1 is SGDLS and CDR2 YYNGEE. The CDR3 loop spans 15 amino acids. The CDR3 DNA reads as TGTGCCAGCAGCGGACGGACAGGGAGGTCCTACGAGCAGTACTTC. This sequence encodes CASSGRTGRSYEQYF.

The chain combines TRBV7-9 with TRBJ1-5; 7 bases map to TRBD1. Germline-derived CDR1 and CDR2 are SEHNR and FQNEAQ (reference sequence). The length of the CDR3 is 16 residues. Unmatched junction bases numbered 9, after V lost 2 bases and J lost 5 bases. CDR3 sequence (DNA): TGTGCCAGCAGCTTATGGGGTATAGGGGGCCATCAGCCCCAGCATTTT. Translated, it gives CASSLWGIGGHQPQHF.

The rearrangement uses TRBV2 and TRBJ1-4; 8 nucleotides line up with TRBD1. The V gene end was trimmed by 1 base and the J gene end by 7 bases; junction bases not matched to a gene: 5. Germline V lookup: CDR1 SNHLY, CDR2 FYNNEI. The CDR3 runs to 15 residues. The CDR3 region is CASSEGGQGGEKLFF. As DNA, the CDR3 is TGTGCCAGCAGTGAAGGAGGACAGGGAGGTGAAAAACTGTTTTTT.

This chain uses TRBV19 with TRBJ1-1, with no clear D. The CDR3 length is 15 residues. V shed 5 bases and J shed 0 bases, with 13 bases lying between them. The germline CDR1 and CDR2 sequences are LNHDA and SQIVND (reference sequence). The CDR3, as DNA: TGTGCCAGTAGTCCCCGGGGAGGCCTGAACACTGAAGCTTTCTTT. Translating gives CASSPRGGLNTEAFF. Full variable domain (missing parts from reference TRBV19 and TRBJ1-1): DGGITQSPKYLFRKEGQNVTLSCEQNLNHDAMYWYRQDPGQGLRLIYYSQIVNDFQKGDIAEGYSVSREKKESFPLTVTSAQKNPTAFYLCASSPRGGLNTEAFFGQGTRLTVV.

The chain recombines TRBV5-6 with TRBJ1-2, with 9 bases matching TRBD1. V lost 4 bases, J lost 8 bases, and 6 bases stayed unmatched. The CDR3 sequence is 13 residues long. Germline V gene data show CDR1 as SGHDT and CDR2 as YYEEEE. The CDR3 DNA is TGTGCCAGCAGCCGCGGACAGGGGTACGGCTACACCTTC. This sequence encodes CASSRGQGYGYTF.

The chain couples TRBV19 to TRBJ2-5; 9 bases fit TRBD1. The ends lost 4 bases at V and 5 bases at J; junction bases unmatched: 11. Germline V gene sequence: CDR1 LNHDA, CDR2 SQIVND (reference sequence). The CDR3 has 16 residues. The CDR3 sequence: CASSTAWGQGIETQYF. CDR3 nucleotide sequence: TGTGCCAGTAGTACTGCCTGGGGACAGGGCATCGAGACCCAGTACTTC.

The genes are TRBV19 and TRBJ2-3; 7 nucleotides line up with TRBD2. CDR1 LNHDA and CDR2 SQIVND come from the germline V gene (reference sequence). CDR3 length: 14 amino acids. Trimming cost V 3 bases and J 3 bases; bases outside gene matches: 3. CDR3 residues: CASSMSSGTDTQYF. The CDR3 DNA is TGTGCCAGTAGTATGTCTAGCGGTACAGATACGCAGTATTTT.

The chain joins TRBV5-1 to TRBJ1-1, with no clear D. CDR3 length: 13 amino acids. Trimming cost V 5 bases and J 3 bases, with 11 bases left between them. The V gene's germline CDR1 is SGHRS and CDR2 YFSETQ. The CDR3 region is CASREREDTEAFF. The CDR3 DNA reads TGCGCCAGCAGGGAGAGAGAGGACACTGAAGCTTTCTTT.

The chain recombines TRBV5-8 with TRBJ2-7, with 8 bases aligning to TRBD1. Germline trimming cut 4 bases from V and 2 bases from J; bases unmatched to any gene: 8. Germline-derived CDR1 and CDR2 are SGHTS and YDEGEE. The CDR3 has 15 amino acids. Here the CDR3 DNA reads TGTGCCAGCAGCGCCTCCGGGACAGGCACCTACGAGCAGTACGTC. Residues: CASSASGTGTYEQYV.

The chain combines TRBV7-9 with TRBJ2-7; D unclear. This CDR3 contains 15 residues. Germline V lookup: CDR1 SEHNR, CDR2 FQNEAQ (reference sequence). Trimming removed 3 bases at V and 0 bases at J, with 12 bases between. The CDR3 nucleotides read TGTGCCAGCAGCTTTTCGTCAAGGAGCTCCTACGAGCAGTACTTC. Protein product: CASSFSSRSSYEQYF.

V is TRBV27 and J is TRBJ2-3; D not resolved. Per the germline V gene, CDR1 is MNHEY and CDR2 is SMNVEV (reference sequence). The CDR3 totals 15 residues. Trimming pared 3 bases from V and 1 base from J, leaving 11 bases between. The CDR3 DNA is TGTGCCAGCAGTTTCTATCTTAGCCGCACAGATACGCAGTATTTT. This translates into CASSFYLSRTDTQYF.

The rearrangement joins TRBV6-4 to TRBJ2-7; 7 bases fit TRBD1. Germline V gene sequence: CDR1 MRHNA, CDR2 SNTAGT. The CDR3 covers 16 residues. With 11 bases clipped from V and 2 bases from J, the junction kept 18 bases outside the gene matches. The CDR3 is CAGPSAKRTGPYEQYV. The CDR3 bases are TGTGCCGGACCCTCTGCGAAGAGGACAGGCCCCTACGAGCAGTACGTC.

In its sample, this clone was seen a few times. V usage is TRBV13 and J usage is TRBJ1-3; 8 nucleotides align to TRBD1. Unmatched junction bases numbered 7, after V lost 5 bases and J lost 4 bases. Germline V gene lookup returns CDR1 PRHDT and CDR2 FYEKMQ (reference sequence). This CDR3 is built from 15 residues. The CDR3 DNA reads as TGTGCCAGCAGCACCTCCCGACAGGGGGGAAACACCATATATTTT. Protein: CASSTSRQGGNTIYF.

The rearrangement joins TRBV13 to TRBJ2-3; D ambiguous. This CDR3 comprises 14 residues. Germline V gene data show CDR1 as PRHDT and CDR2 as FYEKMQ (reference sequence). Trimming took off 3 bases at V and 3 bases at J, with 10 bases between the two ends. The CDR3 reads CASSFSALTDTQYF. CDR3 in DNA: TGTGCCAGCAGCTTCTCCGCTCTAACAGATACGCAGTATTTT.

The CDR3 here is CASSVARDGEQFF. CDR3 sequence (DNA): TGTGCCAGCAGCGTAGCGAGGGATGGTGAGCAGTTCTTC. V gene TRBV9 combines with J gene TRBJ2-1, with D tentatively TRBD2 (5 bases). CDR1 and CDR2 (germline): SGDLS, YYNGEE. The CDR3 spans 13 residues. Trimming left V 0 bases short and J 9 bases short, with 10 bases between.

V and J are TRBV11-2 and TRBJ1-4; no firm D call. The CDR3 runs to 16 residues. The V gene's germline CDR1 is SGHAT and CDR2 FQNNGV. The V and J ends lost 2 bases and 5 bases respectively, with 15 bases between them. CDR3 sequence: CASSLRSGGYNEKLFF. In DNA form, the CDR3 reads TGTGCCAGCAGCTTACGATCTGGAGGGTACAATGAAAAACTGTTTTTT. Looking up the rest from reference TRBV11-2 and TRBJ1-4 gives the full variable domain: EAGVAQSPRYKIIEKRQSVAFWCNPISGHATLYWYQQILGQGPKLLIQFQNNGVVDDSQLPKDRFSAERLKGVDSTLKIQPAKLEDSAVYLCASSLRSGGYNEKLFFGSGTQLSVL.

The chain employs TRBV27 and TRBJ2-3; 10 nucleotides line up with TRBD2. This CDR3 has 15 amino acids. In germline, CDR1 is MNHEY, CDR2 SMNVEV (reference sequence). With 3 bases clipped from V and 5 bases from J, the junction kept 5 bases outside the gene matches. The DNA for the CDR3 is TGTGCCAGCAGTTTCGAGCGGGGGGGGTTAGATACGCAGTATTTT. Encoded protein: CASSFERGGLDTQYF.

V and J are TRBV19 and TRBJ2-1; 8 nucleotides align to TRBD2. The CDR3 extends over 13 amino acids. J gave up 4 bases and V 7 bases, and 3 bases lay outside the gene matches. The germline V gene encodes CDR1 LNHDA and CDR2 SQIVND (reference sequence). CDR3 amino acids: CASTTSAYNEQFF. For the CDR3, the DNA is TGTGCCAGTACGACTAGCGCGTACAATGAGCAGTTCTTC. Full variable domain (rest looked up from reference TRBV19 and TRBJ2-1): DGGITQSPKYLFRKEGQNVTLSCEQNLNHDAMYWYRQDPGQGLRLIYYSQIVNDFQKGDIAEGYSVSREKKESFPLTVTSAQKNPTAFYLCASTTSAYNEQFFGPGTRLTVL.

This chain uses TRBV7-3 with TRBJ1-1; D might be TRBD1 (5 bases). V lost 5 bases, J lost 1 base, and 11 bases lay in between. The CDR3 spans 14 residues. Germline CDR1 and CDR2: SGHTA and FQGTGA. Written as DNA, the CDR3 is TGTGCCAGCAGCCTAGGACATAAGAACACTGAAGCTTTCTTT. Translation: CASSLGHKNTEAFF.

The table lists this clone with a few counts. The CDR3 DNA sequence: TGTGCCAGCAGCCCCGGGACAGGGAAAATGAACACTGAAGCTTTCTTT. It translates to CASSPGTGKMNTEAFF. This chain uses TRBV7-6 with TRBJ1-1, with 9 bases aligning to TRBD1. Germline V gene lookup returns CDR1 SGHVS and CDR2 FNYEAQ. The length of the CDR3 is 16 residues. V dropped 5 bases and J dropped 0; count of bases not matched to a gene: 7.

The chain recombines TRBV7-9 with TRBJ1-2; perhaps TRBD1 as D (5 bases). Between the trimmed V and J ends, which lost 2 bases and 5 bases, there was a span of 12 bases. Germline values: CDR1 SEHNR, CDR2 FQNEAQ (reference sequence). This CDR3 comprises 14 residues. CDR3 DNA: TGTGCCAGCAGCTTATCTCTTGGGGGGTATGGCTACACCTTC. This gives the protein CASSLSLGGYGYTF.

V and J are TRBV30 and TRBJ2-6; 9 bases line up with TRBD1. The CDR3 covers 16 residues. J was trimmed by 2 bases and V by 4 bases; bases with no gene match: 6. Germline V gives CDR1 GTSNPN, CDR2 SVGIG (reference sequence). CDR3 sequence: CAWNRDRVPGANVLTF. DNA for the CDR3: TGTGCCTGGAACCGGGACAGGGTGCCTGGGGCCAACGTCCTGACTTTC.